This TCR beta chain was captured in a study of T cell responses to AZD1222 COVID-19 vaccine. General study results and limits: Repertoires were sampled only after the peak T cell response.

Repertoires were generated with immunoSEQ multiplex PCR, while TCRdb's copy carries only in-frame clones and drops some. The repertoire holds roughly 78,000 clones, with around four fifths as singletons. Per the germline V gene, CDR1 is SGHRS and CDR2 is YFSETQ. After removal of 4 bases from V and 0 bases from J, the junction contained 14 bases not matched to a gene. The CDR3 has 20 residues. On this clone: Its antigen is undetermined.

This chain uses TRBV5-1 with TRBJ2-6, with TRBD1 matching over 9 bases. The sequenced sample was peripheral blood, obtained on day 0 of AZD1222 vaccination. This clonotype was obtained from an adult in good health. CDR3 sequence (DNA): TGCGCCAGCAGCCGTAAAAATATTACAGGGGGCTTCTCTGGGGCCAACGTCCTGACTTTC. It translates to CASSRKNITGGFSGANVLTF.